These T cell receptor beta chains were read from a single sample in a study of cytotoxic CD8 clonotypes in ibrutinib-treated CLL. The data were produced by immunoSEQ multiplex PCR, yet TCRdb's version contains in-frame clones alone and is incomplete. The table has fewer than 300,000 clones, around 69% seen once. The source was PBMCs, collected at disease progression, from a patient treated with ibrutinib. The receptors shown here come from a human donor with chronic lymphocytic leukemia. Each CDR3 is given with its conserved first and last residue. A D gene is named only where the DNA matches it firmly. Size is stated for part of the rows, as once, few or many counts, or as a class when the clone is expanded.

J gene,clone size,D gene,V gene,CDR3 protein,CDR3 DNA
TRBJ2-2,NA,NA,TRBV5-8,CASSFGVSGELFF,TGTGCCAGCAGCTTCGGTGTGTCCGGGGAGCTGTTTTTT
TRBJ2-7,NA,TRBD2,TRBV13,CASSRLLAGVGEQYF,TGTGCCAGCAGCCGCCTACTAGCGGGGGTTGGCGAGCAGTACTTC
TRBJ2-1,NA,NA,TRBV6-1,CASIVWAGQYNEQFF,TGTGCCAGCATAGTTTGGGCGGGGCAATACAATGAGCAGTTCTTC
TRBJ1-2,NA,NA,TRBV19,CASSFSGVSYGYTF,TGTGCCAGTAGTTTTTCCGGGGTCAGCTATGGCTACACCTTC
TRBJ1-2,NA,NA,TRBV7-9,CASSLTRSWYGYTF,TGTGCCAGCAGCTTAACCAGGTCTTGGTATGGCTACACCTTC
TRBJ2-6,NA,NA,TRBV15,CATSSRVSGANVLTF,TGTGCCACCAGCAGCAGGGTTTCTGGGGCCAACGTCCTGACTTTC
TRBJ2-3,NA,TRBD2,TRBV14,CASSQQGLAGFTDTQYF,TGTGCCAGCAGCCAACAGGGACTAGCGGGATTCACAGATACGCAGTATTTT
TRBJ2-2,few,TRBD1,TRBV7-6,CASSYRGAGELFF,TGTGCCAGCAGCTACAGGGGGGCCGGGGAGCTGTTTTTT
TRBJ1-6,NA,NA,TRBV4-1,CASSQYSSYNSPLHF,TGCGCCAGCAGCCAATACAGCTCCTATAATTCACCCCTCCACTTT
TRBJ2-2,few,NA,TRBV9,CASSPPAGELFF,TGTGCCAGCAGCCCCCCCGCCGGGGAGCTGTTTTTT
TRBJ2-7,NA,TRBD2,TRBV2,CASSEAGGLAVYEQYF,TGTGCCAGCAGTGAAGCTGGGGGACTAGCGGTCTACGAGCAGTACTTC
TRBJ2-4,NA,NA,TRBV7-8,CASSLKSANIQYF,TGTGCCAGCAGCTTGAAGTCAGCGAACATTCAGTACTTC
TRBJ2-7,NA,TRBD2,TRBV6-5,CASTQTGGSWYEQYF,TGTGCCAGCACCCAGACGGGGGGGAGTTGGTACGAGCAGTACTTC
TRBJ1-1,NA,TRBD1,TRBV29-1,CSVEDLTGGANTEAFF,TGCAGCGTTGAAGATCTGACAGGGGGCGCGAACACTGAAGCTTTCTTT
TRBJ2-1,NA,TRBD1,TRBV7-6,CASSRTGQPYNEQFF,TGTGCCAGCAGCCGGACGGGACAGCCTTACAATGAGCAGTTCTTC
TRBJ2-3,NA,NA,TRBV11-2,CASSSPFRGRPWGTDTQYF,TGTGCCAGCAGCTCTCCCTTCAGGGGGAGGCCTTGGGGCACAGATACGCAGTATTTT
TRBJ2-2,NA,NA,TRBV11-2,CASSLRVTGELFF,TGTGCCAGCAGCCTTCGGGTTACCGGGGAGCTGTTTTTT
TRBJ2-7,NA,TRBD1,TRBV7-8,CASSTDRGREQYF,TGTGCCAGCAGCACCGACAGGGGACGCGAGCAGTACTTC
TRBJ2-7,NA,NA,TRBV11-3,CASSLRGVFGEQYF,TGTGCCAGCAGCTTAAGAGGTGTGTTTGGCGAGCAGTACTTC
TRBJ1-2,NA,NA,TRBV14,CASSDQGSYGYTF,TGTGCCAGCAGCGATCAGGGAAGCTATGGCTACACCTTC
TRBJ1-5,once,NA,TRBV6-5,CASRPRVGGNQPQHF,TGTGCCAGCAGACCCAGGGTGGGCGGCAATCAGCCCCAGCATTTT
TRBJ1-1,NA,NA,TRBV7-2,CASSLAPSGVAFF,TGTGCCAGCAGCTTAGCGCCCTCGGGGGTAGCTTTCTTT
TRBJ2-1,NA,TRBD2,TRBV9,CASSPVAGEGYNEQFF,TGTGCCAGCAGCCCCGTAGCGGGAGAGGGCTACAATGAGCAGTTCTTC
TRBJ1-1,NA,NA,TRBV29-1,CSYFARDTEAFF,TGCAGCTACTTCGCTCGGGACACTGAAGCTTTCTTT
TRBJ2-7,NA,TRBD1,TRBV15,CATSRRDRGSYEQYF,TGTGCCACCAGCAGGAGGGACAGGGGGTCCTACGAGCAGTACTTC
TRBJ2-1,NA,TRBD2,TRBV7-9,CASSLWGLAGGGRNEQFF,TGTGCCAGCAGCTTATGGGGGTTGGCGGGAGGAGGTCGCAATGAGCAGTTCTTC
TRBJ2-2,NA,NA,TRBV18,CASSPVRLGAGELFF,TGTGCCAGCTCCCCTGTACGGCTCGGGGCAGGGGAGCTGTTTTTT
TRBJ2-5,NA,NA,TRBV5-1,CASSRRTPQETQYF,TGCGCCAGCAGCCGTCGGACACCCCAAGAGACCCAGTACTTC
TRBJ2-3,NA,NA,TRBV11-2,CASSLFGRGNSDTQYF,TGTGCCAGCAGCTTATTCGGTAGGGGGAACTCGGATACGCAGTATTTT
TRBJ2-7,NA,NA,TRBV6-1,CASTSVYEQYF,TGTGCCAGCACGAGCGTCTACGAGCAGTACTTC
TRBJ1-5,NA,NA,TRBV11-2,CASSLEWDQPQHF,TGTGCCAGCAGCTTAGAGTGGGATCAGCCCCAGCATTTT
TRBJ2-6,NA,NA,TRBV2,CASQDRWGAGANVLTF,TGTGCCAGCCAAGACAGGTGGGGGGCTGGGGCCAACGTCCTGACTTTC
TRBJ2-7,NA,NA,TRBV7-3,CASSLGRAGYEQYF,TGTGCCAGCAGCTTAGGTCGGGCTGGATACGAGCAGTACTTC
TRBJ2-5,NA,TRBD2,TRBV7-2,CASSQGLAGGGETQYF,TGTGCCAGCAGCCAGGGGCTAGCGGGAGGGGGAGAGACCCAGTACTTC
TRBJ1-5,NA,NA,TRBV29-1,CSVVSQDNQPQHF,TGCAGCGTTGTATCACAGGATAATCAGCCCCAGCATTTT
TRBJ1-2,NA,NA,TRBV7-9,CASSTRRGYGYTF,TGTGCCAGCAGCACCCGGCGGGGCTATGGCTACACCTTC
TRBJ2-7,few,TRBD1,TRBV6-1,CASRGDRDYEQYF,TGTGCCAGCAGGGGGGACAGGGACTACGAGCAGTACTTC
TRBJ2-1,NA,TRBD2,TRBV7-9,CASSQPPSGPTYNEQFF,TGTGCCAGCAGCCAACCTCCTAGCGGACCTACCTACAATGAGCAGTTCTTC
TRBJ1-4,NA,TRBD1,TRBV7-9,CASSPSDRGPATNEKLFF,TGTGCCAGCAGCCCATCGGACAGGGGCCCAGCAACTAATGAAAAACTGTTTTTT
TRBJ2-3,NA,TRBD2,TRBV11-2,CASSSGTSGSGADTQYF,TGTGCCAGCAGCTCCGGGACTAGCGGGAGTGGGGCAGATACGCAGTATTTT
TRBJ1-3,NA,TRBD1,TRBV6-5,CASSPGGSDTIYF,TGTGCCAGCAGTCCAGGGGGCAGCGACACCATATATTTT
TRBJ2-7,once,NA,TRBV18,CASSPPGAEQYF,TGTGCCAGCTCACCACCGGGGGCCGAGCAGTACTTC
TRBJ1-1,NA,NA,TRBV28,CASSFNHQGNTEAFF,TGTGCCAGCAGTTTTAACCACCAAGGGAACACTGAAGCTTTCTTT
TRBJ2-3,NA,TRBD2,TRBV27,CASSSLAGSRTQYF,TGTGCCAGCAGTTCCCTAGCGGGTAGTCGTACGCAGTATTTT
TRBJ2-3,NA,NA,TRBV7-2,CASSPDLGHPTQYF,TGTGCCAGCAGCCCTGACCTGGGGCACCCGACGCAGTATTTT
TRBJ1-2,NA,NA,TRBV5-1,CASSLDMGSGYTF,TGCGCCAGCAGCTTGGATATGGGTTCTGGCTACACCTTC
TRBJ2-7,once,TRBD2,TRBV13,CASSGRGLAGSYEQYF,TGTGCCAGCAGCGGTAGGGGGCTAGCGGGGTCCTACGAGCAGTACTTC
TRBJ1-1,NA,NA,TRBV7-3,CASSWGVGTEAFF,TGTGCCAGCAGCTGGGGAGTTGGCACTGAAGCTTTCTTT
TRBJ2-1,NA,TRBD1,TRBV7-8,CASSSGRGLLNEQFF,TGTGCCAGCAGCTCCGGCAGGGGGCTTTTGAATGAGCAGTTCTTC